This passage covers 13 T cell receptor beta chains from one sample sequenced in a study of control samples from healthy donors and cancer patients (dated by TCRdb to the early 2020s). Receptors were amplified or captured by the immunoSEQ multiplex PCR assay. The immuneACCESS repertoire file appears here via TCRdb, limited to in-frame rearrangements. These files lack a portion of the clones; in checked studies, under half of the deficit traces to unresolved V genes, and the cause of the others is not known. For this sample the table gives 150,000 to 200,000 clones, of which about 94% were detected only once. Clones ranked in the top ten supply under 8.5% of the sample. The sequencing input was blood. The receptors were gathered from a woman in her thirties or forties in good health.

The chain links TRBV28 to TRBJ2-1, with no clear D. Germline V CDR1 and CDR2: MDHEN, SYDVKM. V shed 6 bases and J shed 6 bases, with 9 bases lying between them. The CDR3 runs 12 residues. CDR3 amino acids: CASRLDSNEQFF. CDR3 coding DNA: TGTGCCAGCAGGTTAGATTCCAATGAGCAGTTCTTC.

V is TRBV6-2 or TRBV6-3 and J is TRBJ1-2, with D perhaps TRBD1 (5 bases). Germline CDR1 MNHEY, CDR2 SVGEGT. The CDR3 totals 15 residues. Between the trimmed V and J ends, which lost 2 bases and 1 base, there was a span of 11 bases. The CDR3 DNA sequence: TGTGCCAGCAGTTACCGGGACGGACTTAACTATGGCTACACCTTC. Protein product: CASSYRDGLNYGYTF.

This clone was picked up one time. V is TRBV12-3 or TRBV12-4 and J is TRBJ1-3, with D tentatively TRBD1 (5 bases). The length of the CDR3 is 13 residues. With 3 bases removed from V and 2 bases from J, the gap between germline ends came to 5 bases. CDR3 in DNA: TGTGCCAGCAGTTTGGGGGCTGGAAACACCATATATTTT. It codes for CASSLGAGNTIYF.

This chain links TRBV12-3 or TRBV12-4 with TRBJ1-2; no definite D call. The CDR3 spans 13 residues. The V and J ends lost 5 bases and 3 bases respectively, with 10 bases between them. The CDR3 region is CASSIGRDYGYTF. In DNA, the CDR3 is TGTGCCAGCAGTATCGGACGGGACTATGGCTACACCTTC.

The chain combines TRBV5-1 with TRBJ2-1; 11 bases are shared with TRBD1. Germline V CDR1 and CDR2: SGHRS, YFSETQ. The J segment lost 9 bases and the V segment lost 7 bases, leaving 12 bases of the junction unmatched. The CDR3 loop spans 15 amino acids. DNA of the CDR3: TGCGCCAGCCGCGAGCCGGGACAGGGGGTTGGTGAGCAGTTCTTC. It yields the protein CASREPGQGVGEQFF.

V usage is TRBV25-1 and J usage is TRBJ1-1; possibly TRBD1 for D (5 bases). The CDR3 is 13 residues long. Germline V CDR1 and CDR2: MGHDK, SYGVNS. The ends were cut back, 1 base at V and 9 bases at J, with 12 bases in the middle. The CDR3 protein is CASSESWQGKAFF. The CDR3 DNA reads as TGTGCCAGCAGTGAATCTTGGCAGGGTAAAGCTTTCTTT. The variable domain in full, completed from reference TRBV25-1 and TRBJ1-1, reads EADIYQTPRYLVIGTGKKITLECSQTMGHDKMYWYQQDPGMELHLIHYSYGVNSTEKGDLSSESTVSRIRTEHFPLTLESARPSHTSQYLCASSESWQGKAFFGQGTRLTVV.

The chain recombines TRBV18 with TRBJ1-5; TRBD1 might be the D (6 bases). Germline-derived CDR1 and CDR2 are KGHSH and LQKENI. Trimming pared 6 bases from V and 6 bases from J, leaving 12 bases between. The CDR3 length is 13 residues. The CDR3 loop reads CASSPTGLQPQHF. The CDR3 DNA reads TGTGCCAGCTCCCCTACAGGGCTTCAGCCCCAGCATTTT.

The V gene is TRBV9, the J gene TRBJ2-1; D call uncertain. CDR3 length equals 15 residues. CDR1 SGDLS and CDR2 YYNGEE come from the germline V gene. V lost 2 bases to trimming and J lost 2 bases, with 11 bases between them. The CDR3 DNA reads TGTGCCAGCAGCGTCGCAGGAACTACCTACAATGAGCAGTTCTTC. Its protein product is CASSVAGTTYNEQFF.

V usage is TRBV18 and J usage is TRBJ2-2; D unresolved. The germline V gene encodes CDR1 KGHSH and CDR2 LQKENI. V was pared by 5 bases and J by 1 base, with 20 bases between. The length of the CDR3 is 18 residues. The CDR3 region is CASSSQADRTGNTGELFF. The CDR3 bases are TGTGCCAGCTCATCGCAAGCTGACCGTACGGGGAACACCGGGGAGCTGTTTTTT.

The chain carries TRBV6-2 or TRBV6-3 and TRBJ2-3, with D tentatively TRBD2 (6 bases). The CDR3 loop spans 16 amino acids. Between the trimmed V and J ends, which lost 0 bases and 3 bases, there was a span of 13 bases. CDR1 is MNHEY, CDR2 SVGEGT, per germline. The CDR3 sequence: CASSYSGREPTDTQYF. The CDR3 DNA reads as TGTGCCAGCAGTTACTCTGGGCGGGAACCAACAGATACGCAGTATTTT.

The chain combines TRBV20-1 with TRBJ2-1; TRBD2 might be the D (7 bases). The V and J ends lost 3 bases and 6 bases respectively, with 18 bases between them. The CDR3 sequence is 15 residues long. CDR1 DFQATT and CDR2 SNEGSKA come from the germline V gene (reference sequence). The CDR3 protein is CSASTLTGGPNEQFF. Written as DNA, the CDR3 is TGCAGTGCTAGTACTTTAACGGGGGGCCCCAATGAGCAGTTCTTC.

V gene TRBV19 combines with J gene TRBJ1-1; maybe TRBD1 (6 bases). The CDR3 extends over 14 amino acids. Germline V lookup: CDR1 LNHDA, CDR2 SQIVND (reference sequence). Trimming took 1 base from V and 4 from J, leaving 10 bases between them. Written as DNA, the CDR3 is TGTGCCAGTAGTATAGGATCGGGGGCCACTGAAGCTTTCTTT. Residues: CASSIGSGATEAFF. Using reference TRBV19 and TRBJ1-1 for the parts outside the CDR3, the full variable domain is DGGITQSPKYLFRKEGQNVTLSCEQNLNHDAMYWYRQDPGQGLRLIYYSQIVNDFQKGDIAEGYSVSREKKESFPLTVTSAQKNPTAFYLCASSIGSGATEAFFGQGTRLTVV.

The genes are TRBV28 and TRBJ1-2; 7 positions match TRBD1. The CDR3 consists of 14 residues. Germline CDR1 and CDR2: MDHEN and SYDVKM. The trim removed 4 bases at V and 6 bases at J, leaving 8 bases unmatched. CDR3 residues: CASSYYRGSDGYTF. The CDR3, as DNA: TGTGCCAGCAGTTACTACAGGGGTTCAGATGGCTACACCTTC.